This T cell receptor beta chain was profiled in a study of blood T cell repertoires in COVID-19. The wider study: The cDNA or gDNA used as material had been derived from T cells, B-cell-depleted T cells, or PBMCs.

Germline V gene data show CDR1 as MNHEY and CDR2 as SMNVEV (reference sequence). With 5 bases clipped from V and 5 bases from J, the junction kept 11 bases outside the gene matches. The CDR3 is 16 residues long. Assay used: immunoSEQ multiplex PCR; TCRdb lists only in-frame clones, some missing. The data contain roughly 360,000 clones, over 65% of them singletons. V and J are TRBV27 and TRBJ2-7, with 11 bases aligning to TRBD2. The receptor was isolated from a human donor with acute or convalescent COVID-19. The donor label of this sample is uncertain. Sequences were obtained from peripheral blood. CDR3 region: CASSPAPSGRSHEQYF. The CDR3 region has the DNA TGTGCCAGCAGTCCCGCACCTAGCGGGAGGTCCCACGAGCAGTACTTC.